This is a list of T cell receptor beta chains from one sample in a study of Ad26.COV2.S vaccination and SARS-CoV-2 variants. Profiling relied on immunoSEQ multiplex PCR, and the TCRdb table lists in-frame clones only, not all of them. The sample has about 450,000 clones; 89% are singletons. The source was peripheral blood, collected in a trial of Ad26.COV2.S vaccine versus placebo. All receptors come from a person aged 18-65 years who received the Ad26.COV2.S COVID-19 vaccine or a placebo. The CDR3 runs from the conserved cysteine through the conserved F or W. The D gene is left open where the match is weak. Some rows have no size entry. The others give once, few or many, or a class for an expanded clone.

NA	TRBJ2-3	NA	TRBV14	TGTGCCAGCAGCCAAGATTGGAGCACAGATACGCAGTATTTT	CASSQDWSTDTQYF
NA	TRBJ1-1	few	TRBV3-1/TRBV3-2	TGTGCCAGCAGTCTTAGTCGGGACACTGAAGCTTTCTTT	CASSLSRDTEAFF
NA	TRBJ1-4	NA	TRBV29-1	TGCAGCGTTGGAGATAATAATGAAAAACTGTTTTTT	CSVGDNNEKLFF
NA	TRBJ1-2	NA	TRBV18	TGTGCCAGCTCACCACCACAGCCCGGGAAGGGAGGCTACACCTTC	CASSPPQPGKGGYTF
NA	TRBJ1-1	NA	TRBV5-1	TGCGCCAGCAGCTTGTCGACAGGTCCCGGTCCTGAAGCTTTCTTT	CASSLSTGPGPEAFF
TRBD1	TRBJ1-1	NA	TRBV5-5	TGTGCCAGCAGCAGACAGGGAGCCAACACTGAAGCTTTCTTT	CASSRQGANTEAFF
NA	TRBJ2-3	NA	TRBV27	TGTGCCAGCAGCCCCAGGGAGCCTAGCACAGATACGCAGTATTTT	CASSPREPSTDTQYF
NA	TRBJ1-6	NA	TRBV5-4	TGTGCCAGCAGCTTAACTCACACCAGCTCCTATAATTCACCCCTCCACTTT	CASSLTHTSSYNSPLHF
NA	TRBJ2-1	NA	TRBV18	TGTGCCAGCTCACCAACTAGCTTGACAAACAATGAGCAGTTCTTC	CASSPTSLTNNEQFF
NA	TRBJ1-5	NA	TRBV28	TGTGCCAGCTGTGGGGGGTCTCCGTCCATTAATCAGCCCCAGCATTTT	CASCGGSPSINQPQHF
TRBD1	TRBJ1-4	NA	TRBV28	TGTGCCAGCACCCCGATGGGACAGGGTTGGGAAAAACTGTTTTTT	CASTPMGQGWEKLFF
TRBD1	TRBJ2-5	NA	TRBV5-1	TGCGCCAGCAGCTGGGGGGCCGGGACAGGGCAAGAGACCCAGTACTTC	CASSWGAGTGQETQYF
TRBD1	TRBJ2-3	few	TRBV19	TGTGCCAGTAGTATAGGACAGGGGGCCTCCGATACGCAGTATTTT	CASSIGQGASDTQYF
NA	TRBJ2-5	NA	TRBV4-2	TGTGCCAGCAGCCAAGGTCCAGGCCTGGAGACCCAGTACTTC	CASSQGPGLETQYF
NA	TRBJ2-5	NA	TRBV27	TGTGCCAGCAAGCAAGGCGGCGAGACCCAGTACTTC	CASKQGGETQYF
NA	TRBJ2-2	NA	TRBV7-9	TGTGCCAGCAGCTTGGGTGCGGGGCCCACCGGGGAGCTGTTTTTT	CASSLGAGPTGELFF
NA	TRBJ2-1	NA	TRBV9	TGTGCCAGCAGCGTAGACCCCAGGGGGGGCCAGAGCAATGAGCAGTTCTTC	CASSVDPRGGQSNEQFF
NA	TRBJ1-5	NA	TRBV7-9	TGTGCCAGCAGCTTCCTGGATGGGGGGCCCCAGCATTTT	CASSFLDGGPQHF
NA	TRBJ1-1	NA	TRBV19	TGTGCCAGTAGTATTGGTGGCAAATACACTGAAGCTTTCTTT	CASSIGGKYTEAFF
TRBD1	TRBJ1-1	NA	TRBV11-2	TGTGCCAGCAGCTTAAGTTCAGGGGGGGAAAAGAACACTGAAGCTTTCTTT	CASSLSSGGEKNTEAFF
TRBD2	TRBJ2-3	NA	TRBV7-6	TGTGCCAGCAGCTTTCTTTCCCTAGCGGGGGGGAGCACAGATACGCAGTATTTT	CASSFLSLAGGSTDTQYF
TRBD1	TRBJ1-4	NA	TRBV5-4	TGTGCCAGCAGCTTGTACAGGGGAGTGGCTAATGAAAAACTGTTTTTT	CASSLYRGVANEKLFF
NA	TRBJ2-5	few	TRBV7-8	TGTGCCAGCACCCCCCTAAGGGATTTACAAGAGACCCAGTACTTC	CASTPLRDLQETQYF
TRBD1	TRBJ2-1	NA	TRBV7-2	TGTGCCAGCAGCCTCCATTTCCCCGGGACAGCAAGGTGGAATGAGCAGTTCTTC	CASSLHFPGTARWNEQFF
NA	TRBJ2-3	NA	TRBV27	TGTGCCAGCAGTTCGAAAGGGGAGTCGCAGTATTTT	CASSSKGESQYF
TRBD2	TRBJ2-3	NA	TRBV7-2	TGTGCCAGCAGCTTAGGGGGAGCGGGAGGTCGTTTAGATACGCAGTATTTT	CASSLGGAGGRLDTQYF
NA	TRBJ2-2	few	TRBV19	TGTGCCAGTAGTTGGACCGGGGAGCTGTTTTTT	CASSWTGELFF
TRBD2	TRBJ2-5	NA	TRBV19	TGTGCCAGTAGTTCACGACTAGCGGGGGGCCTCCAAGAGACCCAGTACTTC	CASSSRLAGGLQETQYF
NA	TRBJ2-1	NA	TRBV7-8	TGTGCCAGCAGCCAAACCTATAATGAGCAGTTCTTC	CASSQTYNEQFF
NA	TRBJ2-6	NA	TRBV2	TGTGCCAGCAGTGTGCGGGGGCATTGGCGCTCTGGGGCCAACGTCCTGACTTTC	CASSVRGHWRSGANVLTF